Listed below are T cell receptor beta chains from one sample, sequenced in a study of T-cell memory formation after mild COVID-19. TCRdb fed the 5' RACE reads into MiXCR, producing one record per CDR3 protein. The profile covers roughly 150,000 distinct CDR3 sequences, with 13% appearing a single time and approximately 3.6% taken by the ten largest. The specimen sequenced was PBMCs or a T cell subset sorted from them (not recorded which). The receptors derive from a man between 18 and 29 years old who had mild COVID-19 (a few samples of this study predate the infection). Cell type and time point are not known. Each CDR3 is given without its conserved first and last residue. D genes are given only for firm matches. Clone size, where shown, is once, few, many, or a class for clones that have expanded.

D: NA; V: TRBV20-1; size: NA; CDR3: SAKEGGRTTGELF
D: TRBD2; V: TRBV12-3/TRBV12-4; size: many; CDR3: ASNRLAGETQY
D: NA; V: TRBV5-1; size: few; CDR3: ASSLSGAGTSYGYT
D: NA; V: TRBV5-1; size: NA; CDR3: ASMPSGGYGYS
D: NA; V: TRBV7-8; size: NA; CDR3: ASSLQSYSNQPQH
D: NA; V: TRBV7-9; size: NA; CDR3: ASSLAGISYGYT
D: TRBD1; V: TRBV30; size: NA; CDR3: AWSHWSAGTDSNQPQH
D: NA; V: TRBV15; size: few; CDR3: ATSRAPRRDNSPLH
D: NA; V: TRBV6-5; size: few; CDR3: ASSYTRVDNEQF
D: NA; V: TRBV9; size: few; CDR3: ATNLRVHQPQH
D: NA; V: TRBV7-2; size: NA; CDR3: ASSENARGTQY
D: TRBD1; V: TRBV7-9; size: NA; CDR3: ASSLAGTDNQPQH
D: NA; V: TRBV7-2; size: medium-sized; CDR3: ASSLVVNTEAF
D: NA; V: TRBV7-2; size: NA; CDR3: ASNSQVSDTQY
D: NA; V: TRBV12-3/TRBV12-4; size: NA; CDR3: ASTWGGEAF
D: TRBD1; V: TRBV12-3/TRBV12-4; size: few; CDR3: ASSHRDRDDEQY
D: TRBD2; V: TRBV7-2; size: NA; CDR3: ASSFLASGGAYEQF
D: NA; V: TRBV5-1; size: NA; CDR3: ASSLGGGTAQETQY
D: TRBD2; V: TRBV9; size: few; CDR3: ASSVAKDASGYQETQY
D: TRBD1; V: TRBV4-3; size: once; CDR3: ASSLEITGVDGYT
D: NA; V: TRBV24-1; size: NA; CDR3: ATSDSGRDAYNEQF
D: NA; V: TRBV3-1; size: few; CDR3: ASGPGPHTDTQY
D: NA; V: TRBV5-4; size: few; CDR3: ASSWGSALNTGELF
D: NA; V: TRBV20-1; size: NA; CDR3: SAFHPAGITEAF
D: NA; V: TRBV19; size: few; CDR3: ASTDSKYGYT
D: NA; V: TRBV18; size: NA; CDR3: ASADTFQGPQH
D: NA; V: TRBV11-2; size: NA; CDR3: ASSLYPVSETEAF
D: NA; V: TRBV4-3; size: NA; CDR3: ASSQDFSDTQY
D: NA; V: TRBV4-2; size: NA; CDR3: ASSQERGSSTDTQY
D: NA; V: TRBV5-5; size: NA; CDR3: ASSSRDPGYT
D: NA; V: TRBV9; size: few; CDR3: ASSGGTATNTEAF
D: TRBD2; V: TRBV7-9; size: many; CDR3: ASSPMGGGSTDTQY
D: NA; V: TRBV12-3/TRBV12-4; size: NA; CDR3: ASSPLRQVDYT
D: NA; V: TRBV7-2; size: NA; CDR3: ASSQSYSTDTQY
D: TRBD1; V: TRBV5-1; size: NA; CDR3: ASSLGGQDNEQF
D: TRBD1; V: TRBV10-3; size: few; CDR3: ATRGTGGNEAF
D: NA; V: TRBV20-1; size: many; CDR3: SARSGGRRDTEAF
D: NA; V: TRBV19; size: few; CDR3: ASSRPSGGRTEAF
D: NA; V: TRBV7-2; size: few; CDR3: ASSALGWNTGELF
D: NA; V: TRBV4-2; size: NA; CDR3: ASSQHLRTYNSPLH
D: NA; V: TRBV18; size: few; CDR3: ASSPAGDTEAF
D: NA; V: TRBV7-2; size: few; CDR3: ASSPREGAARRGGYT
D: NA; V: TRBV20-1; size: few; CDR3: SARRSTDTQY
D: TRBD1; V: TRBV18; size: few; CDR3: ASSPPAPGTGINEQF
D: NA; V: TRBV12-3/TRBV12-4; size: many; CDR3: ASSSPPGEQY
D: TRBD2; V: TRBV9; size: NA; CDR3: ASSFSGSAGEYNEQF